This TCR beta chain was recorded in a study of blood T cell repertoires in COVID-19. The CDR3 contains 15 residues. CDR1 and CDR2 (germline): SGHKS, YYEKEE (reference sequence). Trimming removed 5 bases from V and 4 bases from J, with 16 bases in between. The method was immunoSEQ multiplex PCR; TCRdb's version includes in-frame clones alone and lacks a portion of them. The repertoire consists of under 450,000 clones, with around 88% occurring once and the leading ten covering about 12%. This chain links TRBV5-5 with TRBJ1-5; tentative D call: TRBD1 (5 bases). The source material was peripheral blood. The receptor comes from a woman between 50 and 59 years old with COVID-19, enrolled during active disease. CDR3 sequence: CASSSAVRGNQPQHF. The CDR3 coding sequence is TGTGCCAGCAGTTCCGCCGTAAGGGGTAATCAGCCCCAGCATTTT.